This T cell receptor beta chain was identified during a study of blood T cell repertoires in COVID-19. Study overall: In each case, the material was cDNA or gDNA derived from T cells, B-cell-depleted T cells, or PBMCs.

Assay used: immunoSEQ multiplex PCR; TCRdb lists only in-frame clones, some missing. The data show 250,000 to 350,000 clones, 90% seen once. Concerning this clone: The junction and the germline gene differ at one end; a read error may be behind it.

The CDR3 totals 17 residues. Germline CDR1 and CDR2: SSHAT and FNYEAQ (reference sequence). The V gene is TRBV7-7, the J gene TRBJ2-3; 8 bases align to TRBD2. The TCR sequence derives from a woman aged 18-35 years with acute COVID-19. Source material: PBMCs or T cells enriched from blood (not recorded which). This chain's CDR3 is CASSPEPPTSGTDTQYF. Written as DNA, the CDR3 is TGTGCTAGCAGCCCTGAACCGCCGACTAGCGGCACAGATACGCAGTATTTT.